These 10 T cell receptor beta chains share one sample of origin, sequenced in a study of cytotoxic CD8 clonotypes in ibrutinib-treated CLL. Assay used: immunoSEQ multiplex PCR; TCRdb lists only in-frame clones, some missing. The data hold some 200,000 clones, with roughly 73% observed a single time. Sequencing was performed on PBMCs, taken after 12 months of ibrutinib treatment. All receptors come from a human donor with chronic lymphocytic leukemia.

This rearrangement joins TRBV4-2 to TRBJ2-7; TRBD1 or TRBD2 may be the D gene (5 bases each). Trimming stripped 0 bases from V and 5 bases from J, with 14 bases between. This CDR3 is 15 amino acids long. Germline lookup yields CDR1 LGHNA and CDR2 YNFKEQ. The CDR3 sequence: CASSQDTRDHDEQYF. DNA for the CDR3: TGTGCCAGCAGCCAAGATACCCGGGACCACGACGAGCAGTACTTC.

CDR3 loop: CASKPEGSGRAHEQFF. The CDR3 DNA is TGTGCCAGCAAACCAGAGGGTAGCGGGAGGGCCCATGAGCAGTTCTTC. This chain connects TRBV28 to TRBJ2-1, with 11 nucleotides matching TRBD2. The CDR3 has 16 residues. Germline lookup yields CDR1 MDHEN and CDR2 SYDVKM. J lost 8 bases, V lost 7 bases, and 13 bases had no gene match.

The V and J genes are TRBV30 and TRBJ2-7; D might be TRBD1 (5 bases). The CDR3 is 13 residues long. CDR1 GTSNPN and CDR2 SVGIG come from the germline V gene (reference sequence). Trimming left V 2 bases short and J 2 bases short, with 10 bases between. The CDR3, as DNA: TGTGCCTGGAGTCAAGACAGCCCCTACGAGCAGTACTTC. This codes for CAWSQDSPYEQYF. The full variable domain, rest sourced from reference TRBV30 and TRBJ2-7, is SQTIHQWPATLVQPVGSPLSLECTVEGTSNPNLYWYRQAAGRGLQLLFYSVGIGQISSEVPQNLSASRPQDRQFILSSKKLLLSDSGFYLCAWSQDSPYEQYFGPGTRLTVT.

This clone was seen repeatedly, ten times or more. The V gene is TRBV4-3, the J gene TRBJ1-2; D is undetermined. From germline, CDR1 is LGHNA and CDR2 YSLEER. The CDR3 has 15 residues. The V and J ends lost 0 bases and 10 bases respectively, with 18 bases between them. This chain's CDR3 is CASSQDPSDPEDYTF. CDR3 nucleotides: TGCGCCAGCAGCCAAGATCCGTCGGACCCCGAGGACTACACCTTC.

V gene TRBV4-1 combines with J gene TRBJ2-1, with TRBD2 identical over 8 bases. The CDR3 contains 15 residues. Germline V gives CDR1 MGHRA, CDR2 YSYEKL. The ends lost 5 bases at V and 1 base at J; junction bases unmatched: 4. The CDR3 DNA is TGCGCCAGCAGCTCAGAGCGGGGGTCCTACAATGAGCAGTTCTTC. Its protein product is CASSSERGSYNEQFF.

This sequence joins TRBV28 and TRBJ2-7; D gene ambiguous. V lost 0 bases, J lost 1 base, and 10 bases lay in between. The CDR3 consists of 15 residues. Germline V CDR1 and CDR2: MDHEN, SYDVKM. The DNA of the CDR3 is TGTGCCAGCAGTTTATGGTATCAGGAGTCCTACGAGCAGTACTTC. It is translated as CASSLWYQESYEQYF.

The table lists this clone with a few counts. The chain employs TRBV27 and TRBJ1-4, with 9 positions matching TRBD1. The germline V gene encodes CDR1 MNHEY and CDR2 SMNVEV (reference sequence). The trim removed 6 bases at V and 10 bases at J, leaving 6 bases unmatched. This CDR3 is built from 13 residues. The CDR3 DNA is TGTGCCAGCAGGCCGGGACAGGGTGGAAAACTGTTTTTT. This translates into CASRPGQGGKLFF.

The rearrangement links TRBV7-8 to TRBJ1-5, with 7 bases matching TRBD1. The CDR3 extends over 17 amino acids. Germline-derived CDR1 and CDR2 are SGHVS and FQNEAQ. With V trimmed by 2 bases and J by 0 bases, 7 bases remained unmatched. The CDR3 DNA is TGTGCCAGCAGCTTAAGGGCGGGACAGTATAGCAATCAGCCCCAGCATTTT. The encoded protein is CASSLRAGQYSNQPQHF. Using reference TRBV7-8 and TRBJ1-5 for the parts outside the CDR3, the full variable domain is GAGVSQSPRYKVAKRGQDVALRCDPISGHVSLFWYQQALGQGPEFLTYFQNEAQLDKSGLPSDRFFAERPEGSVSTLKIQRTQQEDSAVYLCASSLRAGQYSNQPQHFGDGTRLSIL.

V usage is TRBV2 and J usage is TRBJ1-1; D might be TRBD1 (5 bases). This CDR3 contains 15 residues. CDR1 is SNHLY and CDR2 is FYNNEI in the germline V gene. V lost 6 bases and J 1 base, leaving 15 bases between the germline ends. CDR3 sequence (DNA): TGTGCCAGCAGGAGCCGGGACGGAAGGAACACTGAAGCTTTCTTT. Protein sequence: CASRSRDGRNTEAFF.

This chain uses TRBV7-8 with TRBJ2-1, with TRBD2 matching 11 bases. Looked up from germline, CDR1 is SGHVS and CDR2 is FQNEAQ. The CDR3 spans 18 residues. J gave up 7 bases and V 2 bases, and 13 bases lay outside the gene matches. The CDR3 DNA is TGTGCCAGCAGCTTATCCGCGGGTAGCGGGGGGGCCGTGAATGAGCAGTTCTTC. Protein: CASSLSAGSGGAVNEQFF.